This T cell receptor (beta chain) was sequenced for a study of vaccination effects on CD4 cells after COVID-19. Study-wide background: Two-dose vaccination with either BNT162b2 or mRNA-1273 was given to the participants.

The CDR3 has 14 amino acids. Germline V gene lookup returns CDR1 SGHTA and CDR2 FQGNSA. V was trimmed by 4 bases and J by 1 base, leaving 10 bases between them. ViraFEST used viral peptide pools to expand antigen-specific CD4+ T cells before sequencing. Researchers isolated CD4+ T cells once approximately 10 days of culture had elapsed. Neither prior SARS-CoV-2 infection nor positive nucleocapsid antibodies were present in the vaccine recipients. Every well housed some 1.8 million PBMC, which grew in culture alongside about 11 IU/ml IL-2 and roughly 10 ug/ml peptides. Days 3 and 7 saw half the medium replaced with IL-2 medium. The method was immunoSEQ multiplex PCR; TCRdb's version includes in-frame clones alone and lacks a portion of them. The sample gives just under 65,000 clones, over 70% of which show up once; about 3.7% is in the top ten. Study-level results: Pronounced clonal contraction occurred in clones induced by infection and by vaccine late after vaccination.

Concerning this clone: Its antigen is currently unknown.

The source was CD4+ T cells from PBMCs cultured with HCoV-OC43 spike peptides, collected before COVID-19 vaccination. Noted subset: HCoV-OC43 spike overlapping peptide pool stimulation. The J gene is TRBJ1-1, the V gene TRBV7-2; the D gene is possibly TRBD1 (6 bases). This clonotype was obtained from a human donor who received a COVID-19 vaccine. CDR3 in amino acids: CASSSTGQNTEAFF. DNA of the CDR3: TGTGCCAGCAGCTCGACAGGTCAGAACACTGAAGCTTTCTTT.